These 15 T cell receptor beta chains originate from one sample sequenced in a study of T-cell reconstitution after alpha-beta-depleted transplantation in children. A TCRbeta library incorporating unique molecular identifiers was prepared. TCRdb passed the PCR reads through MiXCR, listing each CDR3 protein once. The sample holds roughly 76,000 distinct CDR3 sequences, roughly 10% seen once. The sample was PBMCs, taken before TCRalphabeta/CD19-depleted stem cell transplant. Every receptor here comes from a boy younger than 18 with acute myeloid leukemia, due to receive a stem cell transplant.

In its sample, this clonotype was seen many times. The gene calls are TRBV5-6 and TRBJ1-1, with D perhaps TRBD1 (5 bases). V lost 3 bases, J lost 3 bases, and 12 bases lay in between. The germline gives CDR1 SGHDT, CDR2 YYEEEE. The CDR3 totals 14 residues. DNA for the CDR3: TGTGCCAGCAGCTGGGGGGTAGATGACACTGAAGCTTTCTTT. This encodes CASSWGVDDTEAFF.

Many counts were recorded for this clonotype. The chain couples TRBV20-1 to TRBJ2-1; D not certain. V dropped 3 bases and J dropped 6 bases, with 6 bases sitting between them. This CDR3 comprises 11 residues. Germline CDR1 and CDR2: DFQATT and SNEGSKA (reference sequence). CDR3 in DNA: TGCAGTGCTAGCAGGTTCAATGAGCAGTTCTTC. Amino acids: CSASRFNEQFF.

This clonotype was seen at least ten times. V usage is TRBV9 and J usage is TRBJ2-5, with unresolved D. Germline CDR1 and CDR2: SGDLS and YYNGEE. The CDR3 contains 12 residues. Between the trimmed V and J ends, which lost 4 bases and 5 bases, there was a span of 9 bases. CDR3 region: CASSLVGETQYF. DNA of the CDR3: TGTGCCAGCAGCCTCGTGGGGGAGACCCAGTACTTC.

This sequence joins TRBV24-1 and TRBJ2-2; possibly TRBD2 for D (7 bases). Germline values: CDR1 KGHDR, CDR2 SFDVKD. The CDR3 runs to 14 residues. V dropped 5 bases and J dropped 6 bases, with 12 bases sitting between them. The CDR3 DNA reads TGTGCCACCAGTGGCGTCGGGGGGCCCGGGGAGCTGTTTTTT. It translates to CATSGVGGPGELFF.

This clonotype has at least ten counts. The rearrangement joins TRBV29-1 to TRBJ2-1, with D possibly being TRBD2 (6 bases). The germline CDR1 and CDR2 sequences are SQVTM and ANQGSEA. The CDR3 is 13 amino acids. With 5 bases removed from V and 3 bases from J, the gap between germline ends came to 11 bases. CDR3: CSVPLASYNEQFF. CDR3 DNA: TGCAGCGTTCCGCTAGCGAGCTACAATGAGCAGTTCTTC.

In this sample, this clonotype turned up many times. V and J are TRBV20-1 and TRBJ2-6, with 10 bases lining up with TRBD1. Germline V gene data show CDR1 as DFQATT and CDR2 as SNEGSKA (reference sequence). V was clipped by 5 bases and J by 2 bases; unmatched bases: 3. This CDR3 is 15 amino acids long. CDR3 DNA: TGCAGTGCTCCGGACAGGGGGACTGGGGCCAACGTCCTGACTTTC. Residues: CSAPDRGTGANVLTF.

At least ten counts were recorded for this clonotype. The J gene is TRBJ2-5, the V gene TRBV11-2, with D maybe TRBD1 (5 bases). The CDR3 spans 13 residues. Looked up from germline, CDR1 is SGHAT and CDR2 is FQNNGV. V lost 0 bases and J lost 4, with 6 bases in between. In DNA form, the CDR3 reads TGTGCCAGCAGCTTAGAGGGGCCAGAGACCCAGTACTTC. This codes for CASSLEGPETQYF.

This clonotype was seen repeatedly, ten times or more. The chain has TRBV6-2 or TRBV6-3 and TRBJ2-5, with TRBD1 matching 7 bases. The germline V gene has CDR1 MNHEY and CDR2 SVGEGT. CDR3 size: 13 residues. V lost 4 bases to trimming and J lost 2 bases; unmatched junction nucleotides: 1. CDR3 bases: TGTGCCAGCAGTTCGGGACAGCAAGAGACCCAGTACTTC. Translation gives CASSSGQQETQYF.

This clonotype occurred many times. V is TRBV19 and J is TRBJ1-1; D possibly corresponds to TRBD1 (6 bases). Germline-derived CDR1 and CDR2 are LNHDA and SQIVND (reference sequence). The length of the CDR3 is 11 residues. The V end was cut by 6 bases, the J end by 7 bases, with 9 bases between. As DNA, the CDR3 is TGTGCCAGTAGACAGGGAGGTGAAGCTTTCTTT. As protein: CASRQGGEAFF. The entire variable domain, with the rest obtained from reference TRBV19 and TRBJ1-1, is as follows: DGGITQSPKYLFRKEGQNVTLSCEQNLNHDAMYWYRQDPGQGLRLIYYSQIVNDFQKGDIAEGYSVSREKKESFPLTVTSAQKNPTAFYLCASRQGGEAFFGQGTRLTVV.

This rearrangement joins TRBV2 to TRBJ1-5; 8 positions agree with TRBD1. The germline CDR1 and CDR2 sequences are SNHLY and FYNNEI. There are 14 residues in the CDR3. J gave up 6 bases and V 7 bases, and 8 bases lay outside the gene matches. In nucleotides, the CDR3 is TGTGCCAGCACTTTGGACAGGGTGGGTCAGCCCCAGCATTTT. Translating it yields CASTLDRVGQPQHF. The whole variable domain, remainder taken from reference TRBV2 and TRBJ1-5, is EPEVTQTPSHQVTQMGQEVILRCVPISNHLYFYWYRQILGQKVEFLVSFYNNEISEKSEIFDDQFSVERPDGSNFTLKIRSTKLEDSAMYFCASTLDRVGQPQHFGDGTRLSIL.

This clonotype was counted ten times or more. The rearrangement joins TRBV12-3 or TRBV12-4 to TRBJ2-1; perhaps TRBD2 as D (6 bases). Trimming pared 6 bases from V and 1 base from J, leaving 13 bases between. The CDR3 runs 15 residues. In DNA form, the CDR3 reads TGTGCCAGCAGACCCTTCGGGGGATCCTACAATGAGCAGTTCTTC. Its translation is CASRPFGGSYNEQFF.

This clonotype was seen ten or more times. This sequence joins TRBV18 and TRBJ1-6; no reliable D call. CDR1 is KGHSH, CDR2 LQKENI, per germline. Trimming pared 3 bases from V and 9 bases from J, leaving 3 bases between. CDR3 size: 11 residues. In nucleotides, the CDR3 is TGTGCCAGCTCACCGGCTTCACCCCTCCACTTT. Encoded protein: CASSPASPLHF.

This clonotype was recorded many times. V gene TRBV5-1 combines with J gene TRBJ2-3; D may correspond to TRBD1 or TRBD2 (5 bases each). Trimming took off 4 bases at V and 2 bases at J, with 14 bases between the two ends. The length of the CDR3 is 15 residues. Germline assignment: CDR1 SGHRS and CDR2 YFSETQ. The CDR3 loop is CASSPRQGDTDTQYF. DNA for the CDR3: TGCGCCAGCAGCCCTCGGCAGGGAGACACAGATACGCAGTATTTT.

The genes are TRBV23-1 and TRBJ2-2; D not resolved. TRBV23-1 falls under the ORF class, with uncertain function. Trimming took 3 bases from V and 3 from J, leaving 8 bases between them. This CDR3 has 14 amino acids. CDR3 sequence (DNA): TGCGCCAGCAGTCACCACACGTACACCGGGGAGCTGTTTTTT. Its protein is CASSHHTYTGELFF.

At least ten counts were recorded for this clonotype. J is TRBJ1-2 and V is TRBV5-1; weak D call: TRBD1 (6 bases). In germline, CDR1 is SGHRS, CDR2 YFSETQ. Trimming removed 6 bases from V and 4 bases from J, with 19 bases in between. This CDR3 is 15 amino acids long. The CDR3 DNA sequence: TGCGCCAGCAACGAATCAGGGGTACCCACCTATGGCTACACCTTC. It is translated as CASNESGVPTYGYTF. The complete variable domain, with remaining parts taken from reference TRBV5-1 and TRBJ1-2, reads KAGVTQTPRYLIKTRGQQVTLSCSPISGHRSVSWYQQTPGQGLQFLFEYFSETQRNKGNFPGRFSGRQFSNSRSEMNVSTLELGDSALYLCASNESGVPTYGYTFGSGTRLTVV.